This T cell receptor beta chain was captured by sequencing in a study of blood T cell repertoires in COVID-19. Study details: Nucleic acid was either cDNA or gDNA, and it came from T cells, B-cell-depleted T cells, or PBMCs.

Germline V gene data show CDR1 as MNHEY and CDR2 as SVGAGI. Unmatched junction bases numbered 3, after V lost 4 bases and J lost 8 bases. This CDR3 has 13 residues. Method: immunoSEQ multiplex PCR; TCRdb's copy keeps in-frame clones and lacks some. The sample includes 68,000 or so clones, about 82% seen only once; the top ten take 3.5% to 5%. The chain recombines TRBV6-5 with TRBJ2-1, with 9 bases aligning to TRBD2. This clonotype originated in a man aged 50 or older with acute or convalescent COVID-19. The specimen was peripheral blood. CDR3 bases: TGTGCCAGCAGTTTCTTAGCGGGAGATGAGCAGTTCTTC. As protein: CASSFLAGDEQFF.